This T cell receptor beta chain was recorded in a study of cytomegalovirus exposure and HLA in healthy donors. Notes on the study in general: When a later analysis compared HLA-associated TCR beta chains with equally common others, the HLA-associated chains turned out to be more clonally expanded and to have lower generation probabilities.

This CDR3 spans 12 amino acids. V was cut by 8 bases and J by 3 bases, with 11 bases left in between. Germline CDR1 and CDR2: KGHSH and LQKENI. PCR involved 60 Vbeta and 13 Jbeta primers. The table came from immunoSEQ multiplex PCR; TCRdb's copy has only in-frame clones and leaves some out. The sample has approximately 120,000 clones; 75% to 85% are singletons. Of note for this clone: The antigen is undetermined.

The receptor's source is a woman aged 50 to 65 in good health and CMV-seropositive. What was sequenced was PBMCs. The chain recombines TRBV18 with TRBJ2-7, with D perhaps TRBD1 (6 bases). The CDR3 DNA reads TGTGCCAGCGGACAGTCCTTCTACGAGCAGTACTTC. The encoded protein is CASGQSFYEQYF.